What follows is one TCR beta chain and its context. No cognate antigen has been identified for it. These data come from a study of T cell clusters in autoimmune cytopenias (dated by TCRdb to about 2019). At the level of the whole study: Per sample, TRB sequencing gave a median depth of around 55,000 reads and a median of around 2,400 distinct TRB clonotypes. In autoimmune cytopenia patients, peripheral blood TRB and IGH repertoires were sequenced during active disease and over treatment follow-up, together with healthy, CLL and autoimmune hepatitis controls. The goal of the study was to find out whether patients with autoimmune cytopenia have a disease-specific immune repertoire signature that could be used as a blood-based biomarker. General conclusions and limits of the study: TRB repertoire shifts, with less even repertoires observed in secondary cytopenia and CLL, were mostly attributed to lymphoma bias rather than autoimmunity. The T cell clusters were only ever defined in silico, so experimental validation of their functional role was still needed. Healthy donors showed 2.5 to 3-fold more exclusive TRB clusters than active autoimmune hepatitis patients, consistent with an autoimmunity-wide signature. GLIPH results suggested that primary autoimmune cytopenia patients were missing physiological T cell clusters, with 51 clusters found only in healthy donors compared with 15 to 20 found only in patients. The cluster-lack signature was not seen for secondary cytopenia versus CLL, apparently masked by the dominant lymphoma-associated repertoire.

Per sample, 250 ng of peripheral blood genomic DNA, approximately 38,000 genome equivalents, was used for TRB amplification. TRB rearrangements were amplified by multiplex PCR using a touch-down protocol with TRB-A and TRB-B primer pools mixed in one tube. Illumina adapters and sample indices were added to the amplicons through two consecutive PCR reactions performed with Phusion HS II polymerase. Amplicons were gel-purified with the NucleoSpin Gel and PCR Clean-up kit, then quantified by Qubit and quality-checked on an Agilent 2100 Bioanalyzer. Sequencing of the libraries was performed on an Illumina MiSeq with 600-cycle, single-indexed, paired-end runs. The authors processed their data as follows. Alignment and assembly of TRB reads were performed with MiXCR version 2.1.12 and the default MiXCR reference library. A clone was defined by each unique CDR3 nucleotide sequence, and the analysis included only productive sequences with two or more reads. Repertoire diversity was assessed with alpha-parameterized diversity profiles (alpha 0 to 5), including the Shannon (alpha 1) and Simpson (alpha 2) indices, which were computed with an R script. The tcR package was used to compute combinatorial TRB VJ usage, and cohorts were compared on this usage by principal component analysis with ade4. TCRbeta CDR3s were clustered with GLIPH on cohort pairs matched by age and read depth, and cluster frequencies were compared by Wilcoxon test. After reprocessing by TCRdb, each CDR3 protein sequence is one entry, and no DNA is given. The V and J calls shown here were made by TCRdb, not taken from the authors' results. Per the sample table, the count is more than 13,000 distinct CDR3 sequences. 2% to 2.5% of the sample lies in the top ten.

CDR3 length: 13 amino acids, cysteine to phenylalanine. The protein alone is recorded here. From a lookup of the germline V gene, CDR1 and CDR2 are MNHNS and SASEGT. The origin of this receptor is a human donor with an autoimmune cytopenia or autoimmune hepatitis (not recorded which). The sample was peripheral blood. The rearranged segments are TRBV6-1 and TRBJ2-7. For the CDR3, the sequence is CASRPSNSYEQYF.